This note documents a single T cell receptor (beta chain) sequence. This clonotype was detected only a few times. Its antigen remains unidentified. No much larger clone exists at a distance of one base, and base qualities are not known. TCR cDNA was synthesized by 5'RACE template switching, which introduced a universal primer site and unique molecular identifiers. Priming for cDNA synthesis came from both the TCR alpha and TCR beta constant segments. Library amplification involved two PCR steps, and the second step added sample barcodes and sequencing adapters. Libraries were sequenced on Illumina HiSeq 2500 (2x100 bp) or NovaSeq (2x150 bp). The source study handled its data this way. MIGEC was used to demultiplex reads and collapse the reads into UMI consensus sequences, and MiXCR was used for V(D)J alignment. Using edgeR on replicate PBMC samples, clonotypes were called vaccine-responding if FDR was below 0.01 and the log2 fold change was above 5 up to day 15. Each bulk clonotype was labeled CD4 or CD8 based on which sequenced repertoire, CD4 or CD8, contained the clonotype at higher abundance. TCRdb trimmed the raw reads at Q25, called clones with MiXCR and kept productive beta chains. Entries are consolidated by CDR3 protein sequence, retaining the most common genes and DNA. For this entry, the V and J calls and clone size follow TCRdb and not the study's own pipeline. The table for this sample lists approximately 300,000 distinct CDR3 sequences; 6.5% to 8.5% of them were counted only once. In total, the top ten clones hold 15% to 20% of the sample.

The CDR3 spans 11 residues, from the cysteine through the phenylalanine. Kept here is only the CDR3 DNA, which spans 33 bases and is read in frame from base 1. Trimming removed 5 bases from V and 7 bases from J, leaving 9 bases between the germline ends. For CDR1 and CDR2, the germline V gene lists MNHEY and SVGEGT. This sample is drawn from a study of T cells after yellow fever vaccination (dated 2019 in TCRdb). Notes on the research overall: The SMART-Seq v4 Ultra Low Input RNA kit was used to prepare libraries from fractions with low cell numbers. The cohort comprised two healthy male donors, one aged 18 to 29 and one aged 30 to 40 years. To follow T-cell clones before and after both primary and booster YFV17D yellow fever vaccination, bulk TCR alpha and beta repertoires underwent longitudinal sequencing. Blood was drawn at multiple timepoints before and after primary and secondary immunization, with bulk PBMC replicates and cell subsets isolated. What the study reported, not specific to this receptor: Most clones expanded after primary vaccination were re-detected after the booster (almost 98% of CD4 and roughly 87% of CD8), suggesting broad memory maintenance. Compared with the primary T-cell response, the secondary T-cell response was weaker but faster, peaking on day 5 rather than day 15. Because only a couple of donors were included in the study, the extent to which the findings can be generalized is limited. A small fraction of clonotypes showed up in both the CD4 and CD8 compartments, probably as a result of convergent recombination. FACS-sorted repertoires could contain abundant contaminating clonotypes from the bulk population, so computational filtering was required.

The meaning of the sample's treatment or condition label: live attenuated yellow fever vaccine strain. At each blood-draw timepoint, two biological replicates of bulk PBMCs were collected. A standard Ficoll-Paque protocol was used to isolate PBMCs from peripheral blood. RNA was extracted with TriZol from bulk PBMCs, CD4 and CD8 fractions, and dextramer-positive and dextramer-negative fractions. The clonotype originates from a man aged 18 to 29 who received the YFV17D yellow fever vaccine. The material was PBMCs, obtained roughly seven weeks after the first yellow fever vaccination. The chain employs TRBV6-2 or TRBV6-3 and TRBJ2-7; confidence is insufficient to name the D gene. The nucleotides are TGTGCCAGCAGTCTAAAAGGGGAGCAGTACTTC. It translates as CASSLKGEQYF.